The sequence of this T cell receptor beta chain was determined in a study of blood T cells in healthy people across ages. General observations from the study: Per million T cells, TCR beta diversity dropped about linearly as age rose.

Alongside a J-beta primer mix, a sample-barcoded 5' primer served in a second PCR lasting about 7 to 11 cycles. TCRdb passed the 5' RACE reads through MiXCR, listing each CDR3 protein once. This table holds 1.5 million to 2 million distinct CDR3 sequences, 40% to 55% found once. Trimming left V 8 bases short and J 5 bases short, with 14 bases between. CDR3 length equals 12 residues. Germline V gene data show CDR1 as DFQATT and CDR2 as SNEGSKA (reference sequence). With regard to this clonotype: As yet, its antigen is unknown.

The sequencing input was blood. This TCR was sampled from a woman between 40 and 50 years old in good health. The chain carries TRBV20-1 and TRBJ2-3, with a tentative D call TRBD1 (6 bases). This CDR3 reads CSTIQGLDTQYF. The CDR3 DNA reads as TGCAGTACTATACAGGGATTAGATACGCAGTATTTT.